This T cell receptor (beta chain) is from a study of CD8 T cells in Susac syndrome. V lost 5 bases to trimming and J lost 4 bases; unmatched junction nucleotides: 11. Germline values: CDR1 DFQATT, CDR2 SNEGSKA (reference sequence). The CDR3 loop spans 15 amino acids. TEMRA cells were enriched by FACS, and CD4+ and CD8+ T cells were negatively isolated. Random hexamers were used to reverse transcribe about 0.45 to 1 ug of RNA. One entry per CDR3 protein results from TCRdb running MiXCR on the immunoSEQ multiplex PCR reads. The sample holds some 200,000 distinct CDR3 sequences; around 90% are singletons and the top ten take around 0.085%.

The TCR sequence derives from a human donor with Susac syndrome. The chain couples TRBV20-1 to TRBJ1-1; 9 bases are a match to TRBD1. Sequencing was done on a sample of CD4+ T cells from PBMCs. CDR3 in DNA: TGCAGTGCTCCGGTGGGACAGGGAGGGAGCACTGAAGCTTTCTTT. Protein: CSAPVGQGGSTEAFF.